These 9 T cell receptor beta chains were all obtained from the same sample, sequenced in a study of early T cells in non-severe SARS-CoV-2 infection. Each CDR3 protein gets one entry after TCRdb re-called the 5' RACE reads with MiXCR. The data show roughly 90,000 distinct CDR3 sequences, with over 12% seen just once and around 0.58% held by the top ten. Sequenced material: whole blood. These receptor sequences come from an adult who was a healthcare worker with PCR-confirmed SARS-CoV-2 infection or an uninfected control (not recorded which).

This clonotype has a handful of counts. This sequence joins TRBV7-3 and TRBJ2-2; no clear D. V was shortened by 5 bases and J by 5 bases, with 18 bases between the two germline ends. CDR1 is SGHTA, CDR2 FQGTGA, per germline. The CDR3 runs 16 residues. The CDR3 protein is CASSLTTSLGTGELFF. The CDR3 nucleotides are TGTGCCAGCAGCCTGACGACATCTCTGGGTACCGGGGAGCTGTTTTTT.

This sequence joins TRBV7-2 and TRBJ1-5; 8 positions match TRBD1. This CDR3 spans 13 amino acids. J gave up 7 bases and V 5 bases, and 4 bases lay outside the gene matches. Germline V gene sequence: CDR1 SGHTA, CDR2 FQGNSA. This CDR3 reads CASSIQGAQPQHF. In DNA, the CDR3 is TGTGCCAGCAGCATCCAGGGGGCACAGCCCCAGCATTTT.

The sample holds a few counts of this clonotype. J is TRBJ1-5 and V is TRBV6-1, with D possibly TRBD1 on 6 matching bases. This CDR3 region has 16 residues. Germline values: CDR1 MNHNS, CDR2 SASEGT. Trimming cost V 4 bases and J 12 bases, with 25 bases left between them. CDR3 nucleotide sequence: TGTGCCAGCAGTGCCCGCCGGGGGCAGGGTGGGTTCCTCCAGCATTTT. Translating it yields CASSARRGQGGFLQHF.

This clonotype occurred a few times. The CDR3 nucleotides read TGTGCCAGCAGTGGGGCTAGCGGCTCCTACGAGCAGTACGTC. Translation gives CASSGASGSYEQYV. The chain has TRBV2 and TRBJ2-7; 7 positions match TRBD2. The CDR3 covers 14 residues. Trimming cost V 4 bases and J 0 bases; bases outside gene matches: 3. The germline CDR1 and CDR2 sequences are SNHLY and FYNNEI.

This clonotype was detected ten times or more. The V gene is TRBV24-1, the J gene TRBJ1-5; D is undetermined. This CDR3 is 16 amino acids long. V was shortened by 4 bases and J by 4 bases, with 16 bases between the two germline ends. CDR1 and CDR2 (germline): KGHDR, SFDVKD. Written as DNA, the CDR3 is TGTGCCACCAGTGACAGCGGGCCCGGTGTGAATCAGCCCCAGCATTTT. Amino acid sequence: CATSDSGPGVNQPQHF.

The chain is built from TRBV18 and TRBJ2-5; no clear D. From germline, CDR1 is KGHSH and CDR2 LQKENI. V lost 0 bases to trimming and J lost 4 bases, with 9 bases between them. This CDR3 has 14 amino acids. CDR3 bases: TGTGCCAGCTCACCACCGAGGACGAGAGAGACCCAGTACTTC. Its protein is CASSPPRTRETQYF. Looking up the rest from reference TRBV18 and TRBJ2-5 gives the full variable domain: NAGVMQNPRHLVRRRGQEARLRCSPMKGHSHVYWYRQLPEEGLKFMVYLQKENIIDESGMPKERFSAEFPKEGPSILRIQQVVRGDSAAYFCASSPPRTRETQYFGPGTRLLVL.

This clonotype was detected ten times or more. The chain couples TRBV7-6 to TRBJ1-3; no definite D call. CDR1 is SGHVS, CDR2 FNYEAQ, per germline. This CDR3 is 16 amino acids long. The ends were cut back, 1 base at V and 0 bases at J, with 10 bases in the middle. CDR3 in DNA: TGTGCCAGCAGCTTAGGTCTCCTGGGCTCTGGAAACACCATATATTTT. It yields the protein CASSLGLLGSGNTIYF.

The table lists this clonotype with a few counts. The gene calls are TRBV11-2 and TRBJ2-1; no firm D call. Germline CDR1 and CDR2: SGHAT and FQNNGV. The germline V and J ends were trimmed by 5 bases and 2 bases, with 4 bases remaining between them. CDR3 size: 12 residues. In DNA, the CDR3 is TGTGCCAGCAGCCTCCCCTACAATGAGCAGTTCTTC. Its protein is CASSLPYNEQFF. Using reference TRBV11-2 and TRBJ2-1 for the parts outside the CDR3, the full variable domain is EAGVAQSPRYKIIEKRQSVAFWCNPISGHATLYWYQQILGQGPKLLIQFQNNGVVDDSQLPKDRFSAERLKGVDSTLKIQPAKLEDSAVYLCASSLPYNEQFFGPGTRLTVL.

The V call is TRBV3-1, the J call TRBJ1-3; D is uncertain. V lost 5 bases and J 0 bases, leaving 17 bases between the germline ends. Germline lookup yields CDR1 LGHDT and CDR2 YNNKEL (reference sequence). The CDR3 has 17 amino acids. The CDR3 loop reads CASSELPGRISGNTIYF. CDR3 nucleotide sequence: TGTGCCAGCAGCGAACTTCCCGGACGGATCTCTGGAAACACCATATATTTT.